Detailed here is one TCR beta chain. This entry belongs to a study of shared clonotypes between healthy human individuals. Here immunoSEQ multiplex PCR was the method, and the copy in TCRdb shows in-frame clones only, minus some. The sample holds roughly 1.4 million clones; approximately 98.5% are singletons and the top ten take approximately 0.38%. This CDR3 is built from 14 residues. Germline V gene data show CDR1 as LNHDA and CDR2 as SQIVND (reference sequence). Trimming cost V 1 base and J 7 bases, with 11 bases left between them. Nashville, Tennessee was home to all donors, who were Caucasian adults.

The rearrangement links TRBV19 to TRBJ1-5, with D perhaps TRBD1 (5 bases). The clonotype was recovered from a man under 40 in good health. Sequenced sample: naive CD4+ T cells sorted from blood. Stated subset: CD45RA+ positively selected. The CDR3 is CASSIGGGKQPQHF. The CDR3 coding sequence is TGTGCCAGTAGTATAGGGGGGGGTAAACAGCCCCAGCATTTT. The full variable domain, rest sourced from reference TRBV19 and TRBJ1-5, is DGGITQSPKYLFRKEGQNVTLSCEQNLNHDAMYWYRQDPGQGLRLIYYSQIVNDFQKGDIAEGYSVSREKKESFPLTVTSAQKNPTAFYLCASSIGGGKQPQHFGDGTRLSIL.